A selection of T cell receptor beta chains follows, all from one sample in a study of blood T cells in healthy people across ages. TCRdb itself ran the 5' RACE reads through MiXCR, one entry per CDR3 protein. The table records approximately 1.5 million distinct CDR3 sequences, about 35% of them present only once. Sequenced sample: blood. The receptors were sampled from a woman in her 30s in good health. Each CDR3 is given with its conserved first and last residue. The D gene is left open where the match is weak. Where a row states a size, it is once, few, many or the class of an expanded clone; other rows omit it.

abundance: few
v_gene: TRBV4-2
j_gene: TRBJ2-5
d_gene: NA
CDR3nt: TGTGCCAGCAGCCAAGCAGTCGGCAGGGGAGAGCAAGAGACCCAGTACTTC
CDR3aa: CASSQAVGRGEQETQYF

abundance: many
v_gene: TRBV12-3/TRBV12-4
j_gene: TRBJ2-7
d_gene: NA
CDR3nt: TGTGCCAGCAGTCCGGGGGGCTCTCTGGAGGTCGAGCAGTACTTC
CDR3aa: CASSPGGSLEVEQYF

abundance: NA
v_gene: TRBV2
j_gene: TRBJ2-7
d_gene: TRBD1
CDR3nt: TGTGCCAGCAGCGCGCCCCGGGACAGGGCGGAGGAGCAGTACTTC
CDR3aa: CASSAPRDRAEEQYF

abundance: NA
v_gene: TRBV10-3
j_gene: TRBJ2-1
d_gene: NA
CDR3nt: TGTGCCATCAGTGGGCTTGAGGGGTATTCCAATGAGCAGTTCTTC
CDR3aa: CAISGLEGYSNEQFF

abundance: NA
v_gene: TRBV3-1
j_gene: TRBJ2-5
d_gene: NA
CDR3nt: TGTGCCAGCAGCCAATTGCGGAGATACCAAGAGACCCAGTACTTC
CDR3aa: CASSQLRRYQETQYF

abundance: many
v_gene: TRBV7-9
j_gene: TRBJ1-1
d_gene: NA
CDR3nt: TGTGCCACCTCGCACCAGGGCACTGAAGCTTTCTTT
CDR3aa: CATSHQGTEAFF

abundance: NA
v_gene: TRBV5-6
j_gene: TRBJ1-2
d_gene: NA
CDR3nt: TGTGCCAGCAGCTGGGGGTCGCAGGGCGACTATGGTTACACCTTC
CDR3aa: CASSWGSQGDYGYTF

abundance: few
v_gene: TRBV7-2
j_gene: TRBJ1-1
d_gene: TRBD1
CDR3nt: TGTGCCAGCACCGACAGGGCCGGGGAAGCTTTCTTT
CDR3aa: CASTDRAGEAFF

abundance: NA
v_gene: TRBV2
j_gene: TRBJ2-5
d_gene: NA
CDR3nt: TGTGCCAGCAGTTCAAGAAGTTTTGGGTACAATGAGCAGTACTTC
CDR3aa: CASSSRSFGYNEQYF

abundance: NA
v_gene: TRBV12-3/TRBV12-4
j_gene: TRBJ2-5
d_gene: TRBD1
CDR3nt: TGTGCCAGCAGTTTTGGGCCGGGACAGGGTTTTTACAATGAGCAGTACTTC
CDR3aa: CASSFGPGQGFYNEQYF

abundance: few
v_gene: TRBV7-3
j_gene: TRBJ2-1
d_gene: TRBD1
CDR3nt: TGTGCCAGCAGCCCACTACAGGGGGCTCAATACAATGAGCAGTTCTTC
CDR3aa: CASSPLQGAQYNEQFF

abundance: NA
v_gene: TRBV20-1
j_gene: TRBJ1-1
d_gene: TRBD1
CDR3nt: TGCAGTGCTAGAGCCGGACAGGCAGCCACTGAAGCTTTCTTT
CDR3aa: CSARAGQAATEAFF

abundance: NA
v_gene: TRBV4-2
j_gene: TRBJ2-3
d_gene: TRBD2
CDR3nt: TGTGCCAGCAGCCCGGAAGTAAAGCGGGGGGGCACAGATACGCAGTATTTT
CDR3aa: CASSPEVKRGGTDTQYF